This T cell receptor (beta chain) was recorded in a study of blood T cell repertoires in COVID-19. Turning to the study itself: COVID-19 samples from acute and convalescent phases originated in the United States, Italy and Spain.

With V trimmed by 3 bases and J by 1 base, 0 bases remained unmatched. This CDR3 contains 14 residues. Germline V gene data show CDR1 as SNHLY and CDR2 as FYNNEI. Using immunoSEQ multiplex PCR, the repertoire was profiled, and TCRdb retains in-frame clones only, with some absent. Of some 68,000 clones in the sample, 85% to 90% were seen once. This clone occurred a few times. The chain recombines TRBV2 with TRBJ2-3; TRBD2 matches 8 bases. Sequenced material: peripheral blood. The receptor comes from a man aged 50-59 years with acute or convalescent COVID-19. The CDR3 sequence: CASSETSGTDTQYF. The CDR3 DNA is TGTGCCAGCAGTGAGACTAGCGGCACAGATACGCAGTATTTT. The full variable domain, completed using reference TRBV2 and TRBJ2-3, is EPEVTQTPSHQVTQMGQEVILRCVPISNHLYFYWYRQILGQKVEFLVSFYNNEISEKSEIFDDQFSVERPDGSNFTLKIRSTKLEDSAMYFCASSETSGTDTQYFGPGTRLTVL.